This TCR beta chain was captured by sequencing in a study of response to subunit inactivated influenza vaccine. Whole-study findings and limits: After each seasonal influenza vaccination, few new T cells are recruited, the authors suggested.

CDR3 length: 17 amino acids. The J segment lost 2 bases and the V segment lost 4 bases, leaving 11 bases of the junction unmatched. Per germline, CDR1 SGHRS and CDR2 YFSETQ. TCRdb re-called the RT-PCR reads with MiXCR, one entry per CDR3 protein. The data show hundreds of thousands of distinct CDR3 sequences, 12% seen once. There are many counts of this clonotype. Its antigen is not identified. This material consisted of PBMCs from blood, taken on the day of vaccination. The chain combines TRBV5-1 with TRBJ2-5; 10 bases are a match to TRBD1. The clonotype was recovered from a man aged 45-65 years who received an inactivated influenza vaccine. The CDR3 nucleotides are TGCGCCAGCAGCGTGGGGGTCCGGACAGGGGGACAAGAGACCCAGTACTTC. Translation: CASSVGVRTGGQETQYF.